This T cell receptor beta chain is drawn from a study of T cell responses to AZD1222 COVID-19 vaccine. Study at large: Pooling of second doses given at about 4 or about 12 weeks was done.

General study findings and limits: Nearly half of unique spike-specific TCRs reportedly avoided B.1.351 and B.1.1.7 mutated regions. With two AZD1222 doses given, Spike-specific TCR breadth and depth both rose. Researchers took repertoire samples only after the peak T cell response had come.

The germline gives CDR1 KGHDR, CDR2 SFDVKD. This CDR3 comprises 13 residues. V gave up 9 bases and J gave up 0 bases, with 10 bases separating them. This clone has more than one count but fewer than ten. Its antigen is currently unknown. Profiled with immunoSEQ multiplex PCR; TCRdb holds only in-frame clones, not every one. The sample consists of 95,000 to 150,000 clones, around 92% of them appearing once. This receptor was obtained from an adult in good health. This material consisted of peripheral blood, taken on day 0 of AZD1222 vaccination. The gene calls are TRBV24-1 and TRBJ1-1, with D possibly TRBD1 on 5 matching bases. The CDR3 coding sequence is TGTGCCACCGGGGGACTCATGAACACTGAAGCTTTCTTT. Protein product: CATGGLMNTEAFF.